This T cell receptor beta chain is drawn from a study of blood T cell repertoires in COVID-19. The authors' processing: Estimation of nucleated cell counts relied on the amplification of reference gene primers. TCRdb's table, derived via immunoSEQ multiplex PCR, lists solely in-frame clones and lacks some. That table gives V, J and clone size, and the DNA gave D and trimming. Here the sample spans 200,000 to 250,000 clones, 90% being singletons. This study enrolled people aged roughly 18 to 90 from roughly 22 US geographic areas. Donors were grouped by their self-reported clinical history. Exposed participants came across a COVID-19 case within 2 weeks before study entry. Germline V gives CDR1 LNHDA, CDR2 SQIVND (reference sequence). This CDR3 region has 13 residues. Trimming left V 6 bases short and J 6 bases short, with 12 bases between.

Sequenced material: PBMCs or T cells enriched from blood (not recorded which). This sequence originates from a man aged 30 to 45 who had been exposed to COVID-19. The V and J genes are TRBV19 and TRBJ1-5, with TRBD1 as a possible D gene (5 bases). As DNA, the CDR3 is TGTGCCAGTAGCGCCGGGGGTCTTCAGCCCCAGCATTTT. Protein product: CASSAGGLQPQHF.